This T cell receptor beta chain was recovered during a study of blood T cells in healthy people across ages. CDR1 MNHEY and CDR2 SMNVEV come from the germline V gene (reference sequence). Trimming took off 5 bases at V and 0 bases at J, with 8 bases between the two ends. The CDR3 is 15 residues long. They isolated at least 6 million PBMCs from each sample. This clonotype was counted ten times or more. PCR was performed a second time for about 7 to 11 cycles using a sample-barcoded 5' primer and a J-beta primer mix. TCRdb re-derived calls from the 5' RACE reads in MiXCR, one entry per CDR3 protein. The sample lists around 1.5 million distinct CDR3 sequences; 42% were seen once.

The rearrangement joins TRBV27 to TRBJ1-6; no clear D gene. This TCR derives from a woman in her late teens or twenties in good health. Sample: blood. The CDR3 loop is CASSGGSSYNSPLHF. The DNA of the CDR3 is TGTGCCAGCAGTGGCGGAAGCTCCTATAATTCACCCCTCCACTTT.